These 10 T cell receptor beta chains share one sample of origin, sequenced in a study of post-analysis software for immune sequencing data. Study findings and constraints: Among 4 or 5 TRBV segments more frequent in patients than controls were TRBV5-6, TRBV5-1 and TRBV20-1.

Presence of unique molecular identifiers characterized the TCR beta cDNA libraries. MiXCR, run by TCRdb on the PCR reads, gives a single entry per CDR3 protein. The sample holds under 900,000 distinct CDR3 sequences, under 70% seen once. The antigens these receptors bind are not known. Material for sequencing was blood. The receptors here all came from a girl aged 10 to 17 with multiple sclerosis.

This chain uses TRBV20-1 with TRBJ2-5; unclear D gene. Germline V gene lookup returns CDR1 DFQATT and CDR2 SNEGSKA (reference sequence). CDR3 length: 14 amino acids. V lost 1 base and J 5 bases, leaving 14 bases between the germline ends. CDR3: CSARAPRLGETQYF. In DNA form, the CDR3 reads TGCAGTGCTAGAGCCCCCCGGCTAGGGGAGACCCAGTACTTC.

This clonotype was recorded at least ten times. The chain uses TRBV2 and TRBJ2-3; 9 positions agree with TRBD2. This CDR3 spans 14 amino acids. Germline V gene data show CDR1 as SNHLY and CDR2 as FYNNEI. J lost 4 bases, V lost 6 bases, and 5 bases had no gene match. CDR3: CASSPGLAPDTQYF. In nucleotides, the CDR3 is TGTGCCAGCAGCCCGGGACTAGCCCCAGATACGCAGTATTTT.

A few counts support this clonotype. The gene calls are TRBV29-1 and TRBJ1-2, with D possibly being TRBD1 (6 bases). Germline CDR1 SQVTM, CDR2 ANQGSEA. This CDR3 comprises 13 residues. Trimming removed 5 bases from V and 1 base from J, with 11 bases in between. This CDR3 is CSVSAQGNYGYTF. CDR3 DNA sequence: TGCAGCGTTTCGGCACAGGGTAACTATGGCTACACCTTC. The variable domain in full, with the rest retrieved from reference TRBV29-1 and TRBJ1-2, is SAVISQKPSRDICQRGTSLTIQCQVDSQVTMMFWYRQQPGQSLTLIATANQGSEATYESGFVIDKFPISRPNLTFSTLTVSNMSPEDSSIYLCSVSAQGNYGYTFGSGTRLTVV.

The genes are TRBV12-3 or TRBV12-4 and TRBJ1-1; a possible D gene is TRBD1 (6 bases). CDR3 size: 14 residues. Trimming removed 1 base from V and 4 bases from J, with 10 bases in between. CDR3 in amino acids: CASSLVGTLTEAFF. The DNA of the CDR3 is TGTGCCAGCAGTTTAGTTGGGACACTCACTGAAGCTTTCTTT.

The chain combines TRBV12-3 or TRBV12-4 with TRBJ2-3; D call uncertain. The ends were cut back, 6 bases at V and 5 bases at J, with 6 bases in the middle. CDR3 length: 11 amino acids. CDR3 residues: CASREIDTQYF. The CDR3 DNA sequence: TGTGCCAGCAGGGAGATAGATACGCAGTATTTT.

This clonotype was seen more than once but under ten times. The chain is built from TRBV29-1 and TRBJ2-1, with 8 bases matching TRBD2. Trimming removed 0 bases from V and 5 bases from J; junction bases left unmatched: 15. In germline, CDR1 is SQVTM, CDR2 ANQGSEA. The CDR3 extends over 18 amino acids. The chain's CDR3 is CSVEDRGTSGGGDNEQFF. CDR3 bases: TGCAGCGTTGAAGATCGAGGAACTAGCGGCGGCGGGGACAATGAGCAGTTCTTC.

In its sample, this clonotype was seen a few times. The chain couples TRBV4-1 to TRBJ2-7, with a possible D match to TRBD2 (5 bases). V was pared by 5 bases and J by 2 bases, with 13 bases between. Germline CDR1 and CDR2: MGHRA and YSYEKL. The CDR3 sequence is 14 residues long. The CDR3 loop is CASSYRDAPYEQYF. The CDR3 DNA sequence: TGCGCCAGCAGCTACCGGGATGCGCCCTACGAGCAGTACTTC.

The chain joins TRBV5-1 to TRBJ2-1; 11 bases are a match to TRBD2. The J call is in doubt because the DNA end fits TRBJ2-7 better. Germline CDR1 is SGHRS and CDR2 is YFSETQ. The CDR3 extends over 16 amino acids. The CDR3 reads CASSYSSGRTYNEQYF. The CDR3 nucleotides are TGCGCCAGCAGCTACTCTAGCGGGAGGACCTACAATGAGCAGTACTTC.

The V and J genes are TRBV4-1 and TRBJ2-3, with D possibly TRBD2 on 5 matching bases. This CDR3 has 15 amino acids. CDR1 MGHRA and CDR2 YSYEKL come from the germline V gene. Trimming pared 0 bases from V and 4 bases from J, leaving 11 bases between. CDR3 protein: CASSQDSWGADTQYF. As DNA, the CDR3 is TGCGCCAGCAGCCAAGATTCCTGGGGAGCAGATACGCAGTATTTT.

The chain recombines TRBV5-1 with TRBJ2-5; maybe TRBD2 (5 bases). The end of the DNA is better explained by TRBJ2-7, so the J call may be wrong. This CDR3 is built from 13 residues. The germline V gene has CDR1 SGHRS and CDR2 YFSETQ. The CDR3 protein is CASSPAGVYEQYF. CDR3 nucleotides: TGCGCCAGCAGCCCCGCGGGCGTCTACGAGCAGTACTTC.